The rows below give T cell receptor beta chains drawn from one sample of a study of blood T cell repertoires in COVID-19. Clones were read by immunoSEQ multiplex PCR, and TCRdb kept only the in-frame ones, dropping some. Seen here are 390,000 or so clones, around 89% observed once, and the top ten hold approximately 6.2%. The sample consisted of peripheral blood. The source of these receptors is a young man with active or convalescent COVID-19. Each CDR3 is given with its conserved first and last residue. A D gene is named only where the DNA matches it firmly. Some rows have no size entry. The others give once, few or many, or a class for an expanded clone.

size,length,D,V,J,DNA,CDR3
NA,13,TRBD1,TRBV29-1,TRBJ1-1,TGCAGCGTTTTTGGACAGGCTAACACTGAAGCTTTCTTT,CSVFGQANTEAFF
NA,14,NA,TRBV7-2,TRBJ2-5,TGTGCCAGCAACCTACTGGGCAGGGAAGAGACCCAGTACTTC,CASNLLGREETQYF
NA,17,NA,TRBV7-8,TRBJ2-1,TGTGCCAGCAGCTTAGCGTACCGGGGGAGCTCCTACAATGAGCAGTTCTTC,CASSLAYRGSSYNEQFF
NA,16,TRBD1,TRBV28,TRBJ2-1,TGTGCCAGCAGTTTCGAGACAGGGTCGAACTACAATGAGCAGTTCTTC,CASSFETGSNYNEQFF
NA,17,NA,TRBV27,TRBJ1-5,TGTGCCAGCAGTCCATCTCCTCAGAATTCTCCCAATCAGCCCCAGCATTTT,CASSPSPQNSPNQPQHF
NA,16,TRBD1,TRBV7-9,TRBJ1-4,TGTGCCAGCAGCTTAGCGTGGACAGGGGGCGGTGAAAAACTGTTTTTT,CASSLAWTGGGEKLFF
NA,16,NA,TRBV28,TRBJ2-1,TGTGCCAGCAGTCCCCTCAGACAGGCCTCCTACAATGAGCAGTTCTTC,CASSPLRQASYNEQFF
NA,17,NA,TRBV7-9,TRBJ1-2,TGTGCCAGCAGCTTAGCGCTGGAACAGCTGACTAACTATGGCTACACCTTC,CASSLALEQLTNYGYTF
NA,13,NA,TRBV19,TRBJ1-1,TGTGCCAGTAGTTCGGGTGGGAACACTGAAGCTTTCTTT,CASSSGGNTEAFF
NA,15,TRBD2,TRBV7-9,TRBJ2-7,TGTGCCAGCAGCATGGGACTAGCGGGATCCTACGAGCAGTACTTC,CASSMGLAGSYEQYF
NA,18,TRBD2,TRBV5-4,TRBJ2-1,TGTGCCAGCAGCTTTCGGACTAGCGGGAGGGTCTCCTACAATGAGCAGTTCTTC,CASSFRTSGRVSYNEQFF
NA,15,NA,TRBV7-9,TRBJ1-1,TGTGCCAGCAGCTTATTCCCGAACATGAACACTGAAGCTTTCTTT,CASSLFPNMNTEAFF
few,14,TRBD2,TRBV7-6,TRBJ2-5,TGTGCCAGCAGCGGGACTAGCGCTCTAGAGACCCAGTACTTC,CASSGTSALETQYF
NA,17,TRBD1,TRBV7-2,TRBJ2-2,TGTGCCAGCAGCTCTAATCCGGGACAGGGGGTTTCGGGGGAGCTGTTTTTT,CASSSNPGQGVSGELFF
NA,13,NA,TRBV28,TRBJ1-2,TGTGCCAGCAGGGCCGGGACTCAACCGCCTTACACCTTC,CASRAGTQPPYTF
NA,18,TRBD2,TRBV4-3,TRBJ2-5,TGCGCCAGCAGCCAAGAGACTAGCGGGGGTAGGGAAGAGGAGACCCAGTACTTC,CASSQETSGGREEETQYF
NA,13,NA,TRBV6-5,TRBJ1-1,TGTGCCAGCAGTCACAAGGCAGGCACTGAAGCTTTCTTT,CASSHKAGTEAFF
NA,13,NA,TRBV7-9,TRBJ2-3,TGTGCCAGTCCCGGGACTAGCACAGATACGCAGTATTTT,CASPGTSTDTQYF
NA,14,TRBD1,TRBV5-1,TRBJ1-2,TGCGCCAGCAGCTTGGCTCAGGGGGCCGGTGGCTACACCTTC,CASSLAQGAGGYTF
NA,17,NA,TRBV19,TRBJ2-2,TGTGCCAGTAGTCCGGGCCAAAGGACGGGAAACACCGGGGAGCTGTTTTTT,CASSPGQRTGNTGELFF
NA,15,TRBD1,TRBV6-5,TRBJ2-7,TGTGCCAGCAGTTACGGGACAGACCTCTCCTACGAGCAGTACTTC,CASSYGTDLSYEQYF
NA,14,NA,TRBV27,TRBJ2-7,TGTGCCAGCATGTTAAAGGGGGTTACCTACGAGCAGTACTTC,CASMLKGVTYEQYF